This record concerns one T cell receptor beta chain sequence. Its antigen is undetermined. Other DNA sequences from this sample encode an identical CDR3 as well. The record originates from a study of cytomegalovirus exposure and HLA in healthy donors. Across the study: In an early release, HLA-typed donors contributed some 82 million unique TCR sequences.

Overall study results and limits: Based on reports, TCR beta sequences accurately predicted HLA-A and HLA-B alleles for most subjects.

After removal of 5 bases from V and 4 bases from J, the junction contained 9 bases not matched to a gene. This CDR3 has 15 amino acids. Germline lookup yields CDR1 MNHNY and CDR2 SVGAGI (reference sequence). PCR amplification relied on 60 Vbeta primers (plus 13 Jbeta primers). Assay: immunoSEQ multiplex PCR; the TCRdb copy retains only in-frame clones and omits some. The table lists approximately 100,000 clones, less than 80% of them singletons. This sequence originates from a man aged 55-75 years in good health and CMV-seronegative. V is TRBV6-6 and J is TRBJ2-3, with 7 nucleotides matching TRBD1. Sample: PBMCs. The CDR3 nucleotides read TGTGCCAGCAGTAAGCGACAGGGTTGGTCAGATACGCAGTATTTT. Translated, it gives CASSKRQGWSDTQYF.